The clone carrying this T cell receptor beta chain was counted a few times. This sample stems from a study of CD8 T cells in Susac syndrome. Germline CDR1 MNHEY, CDR2 SVGAGI. The CDR3 totals 13 residues. V was pared by 4 bases and J by 3 bases, with 10 bases between. Random-hexamer reverse transcription was applied to roughly 0.5 to 1 ug RNA. TCRdb re-derived calls from the immunoSEQ multiplex PCR reads in MiXCR, one entry per CDR3 protein. The sample includes 150,000 to 200,000 distinct CDR3 sequences, about 93% of them seen just once. Controls matched for sex and age were healthy donors. The TCR originated in a human donor in good health. What was sequenced was CD4+ T cells from PBMCs. The chain joins TRBV6-5 to TRBJ2-7; D gene ambiguous. The CDR3 here is CASSLGRNYEQYF. DNA of the CDR3: TGTGCCAGCAGTTTGGGCAGAAACTACGAGCAGTACTTC.